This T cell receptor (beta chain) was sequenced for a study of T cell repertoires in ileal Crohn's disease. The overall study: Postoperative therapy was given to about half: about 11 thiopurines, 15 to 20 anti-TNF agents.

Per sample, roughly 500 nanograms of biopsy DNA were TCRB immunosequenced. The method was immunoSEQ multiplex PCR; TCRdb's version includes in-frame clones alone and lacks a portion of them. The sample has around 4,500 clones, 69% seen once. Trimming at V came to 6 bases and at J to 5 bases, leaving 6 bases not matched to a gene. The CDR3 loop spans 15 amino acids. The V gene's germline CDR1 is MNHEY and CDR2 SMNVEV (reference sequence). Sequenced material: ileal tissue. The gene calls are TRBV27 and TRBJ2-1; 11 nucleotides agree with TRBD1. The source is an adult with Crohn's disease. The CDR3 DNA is TGTGCCAGCAGAGGGGGGACAGGGGGTAACAATGAGCAGTTCTTC. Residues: CASRGGTGGNNEQFF.